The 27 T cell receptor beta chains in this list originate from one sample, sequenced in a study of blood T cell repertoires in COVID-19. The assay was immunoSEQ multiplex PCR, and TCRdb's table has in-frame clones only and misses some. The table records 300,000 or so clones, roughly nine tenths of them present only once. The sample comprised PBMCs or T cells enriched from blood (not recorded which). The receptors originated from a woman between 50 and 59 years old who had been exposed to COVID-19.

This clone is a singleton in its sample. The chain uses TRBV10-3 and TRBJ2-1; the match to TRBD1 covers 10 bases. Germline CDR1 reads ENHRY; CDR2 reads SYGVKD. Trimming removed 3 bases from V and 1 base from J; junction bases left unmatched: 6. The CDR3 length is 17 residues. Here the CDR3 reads CAISEDRGRGSYNEQFF. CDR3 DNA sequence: TGTGCCATCAGTGAAGACAGGGGGCGCGGGTCCTACAATGAGCAGTTCTTC.

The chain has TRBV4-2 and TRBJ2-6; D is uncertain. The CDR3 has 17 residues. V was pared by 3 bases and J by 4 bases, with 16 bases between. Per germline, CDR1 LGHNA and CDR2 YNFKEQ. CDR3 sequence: CASSQARVGSGANVLTF. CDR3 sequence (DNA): TGTGCCAGCAGCCAGGCCCGGGTGGGTTCAGGGGCCAACGTCCTGACTTTC.

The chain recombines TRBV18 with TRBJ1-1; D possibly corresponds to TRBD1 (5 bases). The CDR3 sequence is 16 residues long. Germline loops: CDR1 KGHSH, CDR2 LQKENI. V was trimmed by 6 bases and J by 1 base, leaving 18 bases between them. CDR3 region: CASSSSSPGGNTEAFF. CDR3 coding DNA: TGTGCCAGCTCGTCTTCGAGTCCGGGGGGGAACACTGAAGCTTTCTTT.

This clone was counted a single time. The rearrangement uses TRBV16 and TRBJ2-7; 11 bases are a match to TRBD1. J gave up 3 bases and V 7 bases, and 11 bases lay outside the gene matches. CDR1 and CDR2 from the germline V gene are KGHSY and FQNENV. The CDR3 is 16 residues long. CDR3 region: CASTLTIGTGGYEQYF. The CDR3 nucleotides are TGTGCCAGCACCCTCACGATAGGGACAGGGGGCTACGAGCAGTACTTC.

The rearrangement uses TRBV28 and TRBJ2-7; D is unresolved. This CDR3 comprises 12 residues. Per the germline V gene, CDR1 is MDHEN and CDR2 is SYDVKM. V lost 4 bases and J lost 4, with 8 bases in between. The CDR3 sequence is CASSSSIYEQYF. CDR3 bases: TGTGCCAGCAGTTCCTCTATATACGAGCAGTACTTC.

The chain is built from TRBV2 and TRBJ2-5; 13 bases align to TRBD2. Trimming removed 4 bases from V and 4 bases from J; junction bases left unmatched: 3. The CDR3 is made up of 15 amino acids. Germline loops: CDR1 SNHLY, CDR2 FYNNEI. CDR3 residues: CASSGTSGGRETQYF. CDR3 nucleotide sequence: TGTGCCAGCAGTGGGACTAGCGGGGGCCGAGAGACCCAGTACTTC.

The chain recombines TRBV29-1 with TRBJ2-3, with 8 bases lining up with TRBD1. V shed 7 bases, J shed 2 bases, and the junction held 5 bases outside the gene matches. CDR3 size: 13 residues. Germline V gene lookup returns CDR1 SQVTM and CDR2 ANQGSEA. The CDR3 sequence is CSAGQGNTDTQYF. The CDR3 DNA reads TGCAGCGCCGGACAGGGCAACACAGATACGCAGTATTTT.

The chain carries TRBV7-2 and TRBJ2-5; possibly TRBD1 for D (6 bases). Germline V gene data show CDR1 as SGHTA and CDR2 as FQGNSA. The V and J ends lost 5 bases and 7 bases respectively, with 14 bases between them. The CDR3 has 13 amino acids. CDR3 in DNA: TGTGCCAGCAGCCATCCTGAGGGGGTGACCCAGTACTTC. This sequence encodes CASSHPEGVTQYF.

Here the CDR3 DNA reads TGTGCCAGCAGGTACGGCACCGGGGAGCTGTTTTTT. Translated, it gives CASRYGTGELFF. The chain couples TRBV12-3 or TRBV12-4 to TRBJ2-2; D gene uncertain. V was pared by 6 bases and J by 4 bases, with 6 bases between. CDR3 length: 12 amino acids.

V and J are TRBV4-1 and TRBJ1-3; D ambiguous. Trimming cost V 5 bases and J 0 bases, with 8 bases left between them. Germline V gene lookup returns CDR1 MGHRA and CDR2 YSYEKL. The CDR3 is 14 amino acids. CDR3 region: CASSSLVSGNTIYF. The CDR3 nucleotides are TGCGCCAGCAGCTCACTGGTCTCTGGAAACACCATATATTTT.

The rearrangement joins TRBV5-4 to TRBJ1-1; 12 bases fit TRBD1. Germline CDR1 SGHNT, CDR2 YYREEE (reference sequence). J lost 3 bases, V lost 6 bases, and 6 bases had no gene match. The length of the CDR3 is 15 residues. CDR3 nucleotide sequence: TGTGCCAGCACCCCGGGACAGGGGGCGCACACTGAAGCTTTCTTT. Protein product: CASTPGQGAHTEAFF.

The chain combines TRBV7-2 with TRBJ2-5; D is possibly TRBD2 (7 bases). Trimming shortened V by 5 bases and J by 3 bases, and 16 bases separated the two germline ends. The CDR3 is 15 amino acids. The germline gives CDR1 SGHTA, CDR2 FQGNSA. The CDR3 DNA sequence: TGTGCCAGCAGCGTCTGGGGGGGGGCTGAAGAGACCCAGTACTTC. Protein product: CASSVWGGAEETQYF.

The CDR3 DNA is TGTGCCTGGGATGCGGACTTAGGGACCGGGGAGCTGTTTTTT. Translated: CAWDADLGTGELFF. The V gene is TRBV30, the J gene TRBJ2-2, with D maybe TRBD2 (5 bases). With 5 bases removed from V and 5 bases from J, the gap between germline ends came to 15 bases. Germline assignment: CDR1 GTSNPN and CDR2 SVGIG (reference sequence). The CDR3 contains 14 residues.

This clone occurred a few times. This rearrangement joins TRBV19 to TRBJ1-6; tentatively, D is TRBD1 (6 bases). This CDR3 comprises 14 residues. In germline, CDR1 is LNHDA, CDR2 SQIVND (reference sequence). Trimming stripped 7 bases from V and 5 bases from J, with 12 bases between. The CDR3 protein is CASTPGTHNSPLHF. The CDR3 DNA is TGTGCCAGTACTCCCGGGACACATAATTCACCCCTCCACTTT.

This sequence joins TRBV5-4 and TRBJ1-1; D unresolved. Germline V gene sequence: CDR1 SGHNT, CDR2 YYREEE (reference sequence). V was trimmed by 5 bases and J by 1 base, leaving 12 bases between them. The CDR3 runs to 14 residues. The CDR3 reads CASRTGLANTEAFF. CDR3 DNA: TGTGCCAGCAGGACCGGACTTGCGAACACTGAAGCTTTCTTT.

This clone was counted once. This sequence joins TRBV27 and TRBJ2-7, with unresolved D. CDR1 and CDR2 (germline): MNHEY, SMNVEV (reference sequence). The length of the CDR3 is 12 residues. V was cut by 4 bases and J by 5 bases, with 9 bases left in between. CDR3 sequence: CASSSQRDEQYF. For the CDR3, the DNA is TGTGCCAGCAGTTCGCAGCGTGACGAGCAGTACTTC.

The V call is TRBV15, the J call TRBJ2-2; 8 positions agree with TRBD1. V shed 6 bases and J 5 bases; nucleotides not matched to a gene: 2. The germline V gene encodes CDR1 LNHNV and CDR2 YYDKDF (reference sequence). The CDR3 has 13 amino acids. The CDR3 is CATSTGGTGELFF. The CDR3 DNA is TGTGCCACCAGTACAGGGGGAACCGGGGAGCTGTTTTTT.

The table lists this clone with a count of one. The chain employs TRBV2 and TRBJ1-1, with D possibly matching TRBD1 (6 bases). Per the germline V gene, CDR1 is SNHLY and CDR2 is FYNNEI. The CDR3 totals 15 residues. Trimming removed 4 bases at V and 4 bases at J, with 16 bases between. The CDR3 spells CASSAVRGRGTEAFF. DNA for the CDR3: TGTGCCAGCAGTGCCGTCAGGGGAAGGGGCACTGAAGCTTTCTTT.

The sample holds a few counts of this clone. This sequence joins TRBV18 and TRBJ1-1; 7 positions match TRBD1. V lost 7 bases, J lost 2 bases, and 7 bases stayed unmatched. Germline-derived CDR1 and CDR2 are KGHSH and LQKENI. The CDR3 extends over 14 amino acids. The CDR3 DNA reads TGTGCCAGCTTAAGACAGGGCCAAAACACTGAAGCTTTCTTT. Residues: CASLRQGQNTEAFF.

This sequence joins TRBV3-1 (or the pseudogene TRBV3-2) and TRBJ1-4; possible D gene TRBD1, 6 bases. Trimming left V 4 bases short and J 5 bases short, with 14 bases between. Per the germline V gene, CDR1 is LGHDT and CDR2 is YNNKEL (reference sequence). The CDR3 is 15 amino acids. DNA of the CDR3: TGTGCCAGCAGCCCCGAGGGGGTATCGAATGAAAAACTGTTTTTT. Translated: CASSPEGVSNEKLFF.

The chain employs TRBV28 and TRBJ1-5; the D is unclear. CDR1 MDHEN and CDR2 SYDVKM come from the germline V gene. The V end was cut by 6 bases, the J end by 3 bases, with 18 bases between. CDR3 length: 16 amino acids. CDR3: CASSPTLRVLNQPQHF. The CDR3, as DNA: TGTGCCAGCAGCCCGACCCTCCGGGTCCTCAATCAGCCCCAGCATTTT.

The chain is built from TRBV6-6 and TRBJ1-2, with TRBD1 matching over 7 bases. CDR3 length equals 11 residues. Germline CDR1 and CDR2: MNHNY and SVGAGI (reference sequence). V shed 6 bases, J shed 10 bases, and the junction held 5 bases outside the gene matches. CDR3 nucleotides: TGTGCCAGCAGCCCACAGGGGTTCTACACCTTC. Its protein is CASSPQGFYTF.

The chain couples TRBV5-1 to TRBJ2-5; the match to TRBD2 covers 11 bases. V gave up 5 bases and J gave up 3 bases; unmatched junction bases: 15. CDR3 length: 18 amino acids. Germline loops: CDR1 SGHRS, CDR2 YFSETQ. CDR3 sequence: CASSPGFPSGGPEETQYF. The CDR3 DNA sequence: TGCGCCAGCAGTCCAGGTTTTCCTAGCGGGGGGCCTGAAGAGACCCAGTACTTC.

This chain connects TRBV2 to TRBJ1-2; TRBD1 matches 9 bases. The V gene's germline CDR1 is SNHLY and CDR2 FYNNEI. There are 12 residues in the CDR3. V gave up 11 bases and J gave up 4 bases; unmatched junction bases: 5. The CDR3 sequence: CAGGQGAYGYTF. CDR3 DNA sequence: TGTGCCGGGGGACAGGGCGCCTATGGCTACACCTTC.

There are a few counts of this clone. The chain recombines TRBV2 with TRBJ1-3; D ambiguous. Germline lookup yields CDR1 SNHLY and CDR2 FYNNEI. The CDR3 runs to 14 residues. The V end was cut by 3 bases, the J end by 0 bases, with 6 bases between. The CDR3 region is CASSEWASGNTIYF. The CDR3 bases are TGTGCCAGCAGTGAGTGGGCCTCTGGAAACACCATATATTTT.

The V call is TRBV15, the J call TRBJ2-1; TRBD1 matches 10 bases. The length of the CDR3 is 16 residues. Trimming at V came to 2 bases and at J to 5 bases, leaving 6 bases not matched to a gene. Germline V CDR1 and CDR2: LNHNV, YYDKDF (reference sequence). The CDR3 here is CATSRRDRGLHNEQFF. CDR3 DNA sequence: TGTGCCACCAGCAGAAGAGACAGGGGGCTACACAATGAGCAGTTCTTC.

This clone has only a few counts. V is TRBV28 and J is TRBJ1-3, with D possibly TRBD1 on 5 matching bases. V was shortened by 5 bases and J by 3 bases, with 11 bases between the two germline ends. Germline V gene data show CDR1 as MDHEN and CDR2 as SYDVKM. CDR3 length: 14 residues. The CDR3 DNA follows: TGTGCCAGCAGTCCCAGGGCGTTTGGAAACACCATATATTTT. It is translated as CASSPRAFGNTIYF.